The 27 T cell receptor beta chains listed next were all sequenced from one sample in a study of blood T cell repertoires in COVID-19. Some clones are missing from TCRdb's copy, which holds only in-frame ones; the method was immunoSEQ multiplex PCR. This table has about 160,000 clones, roughly 86% appearing once. The sample taken for sequencing was peripheral blood. The receptor source for this set is a man aged 50 to 59 with active or convalescent COVID-19.

The chain joins TRBV10-3 to TRBJ2-5; TRBD2 agrees at 16 bases. CDR3 length equals 18 residues. The trim removed 3 bases at V and 1 base at J, leaving 5 bases unmatched. Germline CDR1 and CDR2: ENHRY and SYGVKD. CDR3 sequence (DNA): TGTGCCATCAGTGAATCCGGGACTAGCGGGGGGGGCCAAGAGACCCAGTACTTC. It codes for CAISESGTSGGGQETQYF.

CDR3 bases: TGTGCCAGCAGGGAGACTAGCCATATCACAGATACGCAGTATTTT. This gives the protein CASRETSHITDTQYF. The V gene is TRBV2, the J gene TRBJ2-3; 7 nucleotides match TRBD2. In germline, CDR1 is SNHLY, CDR2 FYNNEI. The junction had 8 bases not matched to a gene; V was cut back by 6 bases and J by 2 bases. The CDR3 spans 15 residues. Full variable domain (rest looked up from reference TRBV2 and TRBJ2-3): EPEVTQTPSHQVTQMGQEVILRCVPISNHLYFYWYRQILGQKVEFLVSFYNNEISEKSEIFDDQFSVERPDGSNFTLKIRSTKLEDSAMYFCASRETSHITDTQYFGPGTRLTVL.

The chain has TRBV20-1 and TRBJ1-1; D is perhaps TRBD1 (5 bases). The CDR3 totals 11 residues. Germline values: CDR1 DFQATT, CDR2 SNEGSKA (reference sequence). V lost 6 bases and J lost 1, with 6 bases in between. The CDR3 DNA is TGCAGTGCCACAGGGAACACTGAAGCTTTCTTT. It codes for CSATGNTEAFF.

This clone was observed a single time. The gene calls are TRBV30 and TRBJ2-7; 9 bases are shared with TRBD1. Germline V lookup: CDR1 GTSNPN, CDR2 SVGIG (reference sequence). The CDR3 is 14 amino acids. V shed 4 bases and J 5 bases; nucleotides not matched to a gene: 9. The CDR3 loop is CAWNPGTGSHEQYF. CDR3 nucleotides: TGTGCCTGGAATCCCGGGACAGGGTCCCACGAGCAGTACTTC.

This CDR3 reads CASSPRASGSRVDEQFF. The CDR3 DNA follows: TGTGCCAGCTCACCACGGGCTAGCGGGAGCAGGGTTGATGAGCAGTTCTTC. This chain uses TRBV18 with TRBJ2-1; TRBD2 matches at 10 bases. The CDR3 runs 17 residues. V shed 1 base, J shed 8 bases, and the junction held 11 bases outside the gene matches. Per the germline V gene, CDR1 is KGHSH and CDR2 is LQKENI.

Here the CDR3 reads CASSQRSLVPQYF. CDR3 bases: TGCGCCAGCAGCCAAAGAAGTCTAGTTCCGCAGTATTTT. The V call is TRBV4-3, the J call TRBJ2-3; D is ambiguous. The germline gives CDR1 LGHNA, CDR2 YSLEER. The CDR3 loop spans 13 amino acids. V lost 2 bases and J 10 bases, leaving 13 bases between the germline ends.

The chain uses TRBV2 and TRBJ1-4; no reliable D call. Trimming stripped 7 bases from V and 0 bases from J, with 15 bases between. Germline-derived CDR1 and CDR2 are SNHLY and FYNNEI. CDR3 size: 16 residues. The chain's CDR3 is CASNSVIRATNEKLFF. The CDR3 nucleotides are TGTGCCAGCAATAGTGTCATCCGAGCAACTAATGAAAAACTGTTTTTT.

The chain uses TRBV7-2 and TRBJ2-4; 7 bases are shared with TRBD1. Losses at the gene ends were 0 bases for V and 7 bases for J; bases not matched to a gene: 3. Germline assignment: CDR1 SGHTA and CDR2 FQGNSA. The CDR3 totals 14 residues. This CDR3 is CASSLATGYNIQYF. Here the CDR3 DNA reads TGTGCCAGCAGCTTAGCGACAGGGTATAACATTCAGTACTTC.

The chain has TRBV7-9 and TRBJ2-7; 8 bases match TRBD2. The CDR3 is 15 residues long. Trimming at V came to 5 bases and at J to 3 bases, leaving 9 bases not matched to a gene. CDR1 and CDR2 (germline): SEHNR, FQNEAQ (reference sequence). CDR3 in DNA: TGTGCCAGCAGCGTACCCGGGAGGGCGAACTACGAGCAGTACTTC. It is translated as CASSVPGRANYEQYF.

This rearrangement joins TRBV6-1 to TRBJ1-4; no reliable D call. Germline V gene sequence: CDR1 MNHNS, CDR2 SASEGT. The CDR3 extends over 13 amino acids. V gave up 0 bases and J gave up 6 bases, with 5 bases separating them. The CDR3 reads CASSEAYYEKLFF. The CDR3 coding sequence is TGTGCCAGCAGTGAAGCGTACTATGAAAAACTGTTTTTT.

The rearrangement uses TRBV18 and TRBJ2-3, with 7 nucleotides matching TRBD2. Germline CDR1 reads KGHSH; CDR2 reads LQKENI. J lost 2 bases, V lost 8 bases, and 10 bases had no gene match. The CDR3 is made up of 15 amino acids. CDR3 nucleotides: TGTGCCAGCCCAGCCTCTAGCGGATCCACAGATACGCAGTATTTT. Translated, it gives CASPASSGSTDTQYF.

The J gene is TRBJ2-3, the V gene TRBV29-1; 10 bases map to TRBD2. The germline V gene has CDR1 SQVTM and CDR2 ANQGSEA. This CDR3 spans 14 amino acids. Germline trimming cut 5 bases from V and 3 bases from J; bases unmatched to any gene: 5. CDR3 nucleotide sequence: TGCAGCGTTATCGCTAGCGGGAGAACAGATACGCAGTATTTT. Translating it yields CSVIASGRTDTQYF.

V usage is TRBV4-1 and J usage is TRBJ1-2, with 8 nucleotides matching TRBD1. The germline CDR1 and CDR2 sequences are MGHRA and YSYEKL. V was pared by 2 bases and J by 2 bases, with 7 bases of the junction left unmatched. The CDR3 has 16 residues. CDR3 residues: CASSQRSGQGNYGYTF. CDR3 DNA sequence: TGCGCCAGCAGCCAAAGATCCGGACAGGGAAACTATGGCTACACCTTC.

This chain connects TRBV11-1 to TRBJ2-5, with D uncertain. CDR1 is SGHAT, CDR2 FQDESV, per germline (reference sequence). This CDR3 is 12 amino acids long. V shed 5 bases and J shed 4 bases, with 8 bases lying between them. CDR3 DNA sequence: TGTGCCAGCAGCCACATTCCAGAGACCCAGTACTTC. Its translation is CASSHIPETQYF.

This sequence joins TRBV15 and TRBJ2-5, with D perhaps TRBD1 (5 bases). CDR1 LNHNV and CDR2 YYDKDF come from the germline V gene (reference sequence). Between the trimmed V and J ends, which lost 6 bases and 5 bases, there was a span of 13 bases. This CDR3 comprises 13 residues. The CDR3 loop reads CATRQGSGETQYF. Here the CDR3 DNA reads TGTGCCACCAGGCAGGGATCTGGGGAGACCCAGTACTTC.

J is TRBJ2-5 and V is TRBV29-1; TRBD2 matches at 7 bases. The J segment lost 3 bases and the V segment lost 3 bases, leaving 7 bases of the junction unmatched. The germline CDR1 and CDR2 sequences are SQVTM and ANQGSEA. The length of the CDR3 is 14 residues. In nucleotides, the CDR3 is TGCAGCGTTGATAGTAAGCGGGGCGAAGAGACCCAGTACTTC. This gives the protein CSVDSKRGEETQYF.

This clone turned up a few times. The V gene is TRBV29-1, the J gene TRBJ2-7, with TRBD2 identical over 16 bases. Looked up from germline, CDR1 is SQVTM and CDR2 is ANQGSEA. The CDR3 sequence is 16 residues long. The V and J ends lost 7 bases and 3 bases, in that order; junction bases with no gene match: 9. The CDR3 DNA is TGCAGCGCCAGGGGACTAGCGGGAGGGCAACGCTACGAGCAGTACTTC. Its protein product is CSARGLAGGQRYEQYF.

This clone was seen once. The V call is TRBV7-2, the J call TRBJ2-7; D call uncertain. Germline assignment: CDR1 SGHTA and CDR2 FQGNSA. V was pared by 4 bases and J by 7 bases, with 8 bases between. The CDR3 contains 11 residues. The CDR3 is CASSSYSEQYF. The CDR3 DNA reads as TGTGCCAGCAGCTCCTATTCAGAGCAGTACTTC.

This clone has a handful of counts. The rearrangement joins TRBV10-3 to TRBJ1-1; 8 bases line up with TRBD1. CDR1 and CDR2 from the germline V gene are ENHRY and SYGVKD. V shed 11 bases and J 0 bases; nucleotides not matched to a gene: 5. The CDR3 has 13 amino acids. This CDR3 is CAVDRGMNTEAFF. CDR3 nucleotides: TGTGCCGTTGACAGGGGAATGAACACTGAAGCTTTCTTT.

V usage is TRBV6-1 and J usage is TRBJ1-1; 8 nucleotides line up with TRBD1. J was trimmed by 5 bases and V by 2 bases; bases with no gene match: 4. The germline V gene has CDR1 MNHNS and CDR2 SASEGT. CDR3 size: 14 residues. The DNA of the CDR3 is TGTGCCAGCAGTGAACTGGACAGGGATACTGAAGCTTTCTTT. Protein sequence: CASSELDRDTEAFF.

This sequence joins TRBV5-4 and TRBJ1-1; TRBD1 matches 7 bases. From germline, CDR1 is SGHNT and CDR2 YYREEE (reference sequence). The CDR3 is made up of 13 amino acids. The J segment lost 7 bases and the V segment lost 5 bases, leaving 8 bases of the junction unmatched. CDR3 protein: CASRVTGQGEAFF. DNA for the CDR3: TGTGCCAGCAGGGTGACAGGGCAGGGTGAAGCTTTCTTT.

The chain carries TRBV4-2 and TRBJ1-2; 7 nucleotides line up with TRBD1. With 1 base clipped from V and 8 bases from J, the junction kept 10 bases outside the gene matches. The length of the CDR3 is 15 residues. CDR1 and CDR2 (germline): LGHNA, YNFKEQ. The CDR3 DNA reads as TGTGCCAGCAGCCAAGTAGATCGGACAGGCGGCGGCTACACCTTC. Its protein is CASSQVDRTGGGYTF.

V usage is TRBV3-1 (or the pseudogene TRBV3-2) and J usage is TRBJ2-7; D perhaps matches TRBD1 (5 bases). The CDR3 sequence is 13 residues long. V shed 1 base and J shed 7 bases, with 11 bases lying between them. Looked up from germline, CDR1 is LGHDT and CDR2 is YNNKEL (reference sequence). The CDR3 nucleotides are TGTGCCAGCAGCCAAGGGACCCAGGGAGAGCAGTACTTC. It encodes CASSQGTQGEQYF.

This clone was counted between two and nine times. V and J are TRBV7-2 and TRBJ2-5; the match to TRBD2 covers 12 bases. CDR3 length: 15 residues. J lost 5 bases, V lost 6 bases, and 7 bases had no gene match. Germline V gene sequence: CDR1 SGHTA, CDR2 FQGNSA. CDR3 region: CASRPTTSGRETQYF. The CDR3 coding sequence is TGTGCCAGCAGGCCCACCACTAGCGGGAGGGAGACCCAGTACTTC.

The gene calls are TRBV4-1 and TRBJ2-3; 7 bases are a match to TRBD2. V lost 2 bases to trimming and J lost 2 bases; unmatched junction nucleotides: 7. Germline V CDR1 and CDR2: MGHRA, YSYEKL. The CDR3 sequence is 16 residues long. CDR3 in DNA: TGCGCCAGCAGCCAATCGGGTGGGGACTACACAGATACGCAGTATTTT. Translating it yields CASSQSGGDYTDTQYF.

The chain uses TRBV2 and TRBJ2-2; D may be TRBD1 (6 bases). CDR1 is SNHLY, CDR2 FYNNEI, per germline. The CDR3 runs to 17 residues. Trimming pared 3 bases from V and 2 bases from J, leaving 16 bases between. CDR3 in amino acids: CASSDPWDTTNTGELFF. The CDR3 bases are TGTGCCAGCAGTGACCCCTGGGACACAACAAACACCGGGGAGCTGTTTTTT. Full variable domain (outside the CDR3, taken from reference TRBV2 and TRBJ2-2): EPEVTQTPSHQVTQMGQEVILRCVPISNHLYFYWYRQILGQKVEFLVSFYNNEISEKSEIFDDQFSVERPDGSNFTLKIRSTKLEDSAMYFCASSDPWDTTNTGELFFGEGSRLTVL.

V and J are TRBV7-9 and TRBJ2-5; D is unresolved. Germline values: CDR1 SEHNR, CDR2 FQNEAQ (reference sequence). The CDR3 loop spans 13 amino acids. The V and J ends lost 6 bases and 4 bases respectively, with 12 bases between them. The chain's CDR3 is CASSTAVGETQYF. In nucleotides, the CDR3 is TGTGCCAGCAGTACAGCAGTGGGAGAGACCCAGTACTTC.